This T cell receptor (beta chain) stems from a study of cytomegalovirus exposure and HLA in healthy donors (dated by TCRdb to the late 2010s). Background for the entire study: An earlier analysis of some 600 of the donors reported around 280 Gb of sequence data and around 100 million unique TCR beta sequences obtained from 180 million or so T cells. An early release covering some 640 HLA-typed donors comprised approximately 290 gigabases of sequencing data and around 80 million unique TCR sequences. Among the roughly 370 genotyped donors, approximately 76% belonged to the genetic ancestry cluster associated with self-reported Caucasian donors. The study was designed to test whether signatures of past pathogen exposure could be identified by cataloging public T cell receptors. The study profiled the T cell repertoires of 500 to 800 subjects by immunosequencing and related them to cytomegalovirus serostatus. Besides the first cohort of around 670 subjects, a separate validation cohort made up of 120 different subjects was used. To predict cytomegalovirus infection status, the study combined high-throughput TCR immunosequencing, statistical association of individual TCRs with disease status, and machine learning. In a later analysis, previously published TCR beta repertoires from several hundred donors were re-analyzed and high-resolution HLA genotyping was added so that TCR occurrence patterns could be studied. The later analysis used no new phenotypic data to find candidate immune exposures, relying instead on TCR beta sequences and their occurrence across donors. An earlier analysis of 587 of the donors used high-throughput TCR beta sequencing to judge whether each TCR beta V gene segment behaved as functional or pseudogenic. Donor age, sex, ethnicity and CMV serostatus were collected together with the repertoire data. Genome-wide SNP genotypes for about 55% of the 666 donors were used in a later genetic analysis, which treated that subset as a discovery cohort. All discovery cohort repertoires had been generated on a single sequencing platform. HLA typing covered class I and class II loci at four-digit resolution. Typing coverage varied by locus: about 620-640 donors for A, B, C, DRB1 and DQB1; some 520 for DQA1; more than 600 for DPA1; under 490 for DPB1. Because of strong linkage in the cohort, roughly five DR-DQ haplotypes were treated as single units for association and clustering. On average, roughly 200,000 unique TCR beta nucleotide sequences were sequenced per donor among a few hundred genotyped donors of the cohort, with 15% to 20% of those sequences being non-productive. The full study reports these points: Linkage disequilibrium might explain the correlated functional status among segregating V segments, but an unknown experimental factor could not be ruled out. Strong co-occurrence of HLA alleles, especially DR and DQ, made assigning TCR associations to individual alleles difficult. It was suggested by the authors that the approach could potentially be generalized to other disease states and immunological phenotypes. An association between a missense DCLRE1C variant and V-gene and J-gene trimming of TCR beta chains was found in a later genetic analysis and replicated in an independent cohort. Because the 87-base-pair reads could not distinguish some IMGT-functional V segments, including TRBV6-2 and TRBV6-3, those segments were excluded. A further reported finding was that TCR beta sequences accurately predicted the HLA-A and HLA-B alleles for most subjects in the first cohort. The earlier analysis of 587 of the donors excluded seventeen rarely observed V segments, including chromosome 9 orphons, because counts were too low. In a later analysis, HLA-associated TCR beta chains were found to be more clonally expanded and to have lower generation probabilities than equally common non-associated chains. At a false discovery rate of 0.05, a later analysis linked under 20,000 TCR beta sequences to specific HLA alleles. A group of highly shared sequence variants was considered likely to be a technical artifact of the sequencing pipeline. A later analysis found that TCR association rates varied across HLA loci, with DRB1 alleles showing the most associated TCRs and HLA-C alleles the fewest. The study gave a list of 150 to 200 TCR beta chains associated with cytomegalovirus. The only immune exposure information available for the cohort was CMV serostatus. Across donors, most TCR sequences were observed very rarely, whereas some public TCRs were present in many individuals. An earlier analysis of roughly 570 of the donors showed that most TCR beta V segments appeared in productive rearrangements either about 87% or about 30% of the time, which broadly matched IMGT annotations. In vitro tests confirmed that three of the cytomegalovirus-associated TCR beta chains recognize cytomegalovirus antigens. Most CMV-associated TCR beta chains appeared to be HLA-restricted in a later analysis, and the HLA associations seemed to be driven largely by CMV exposure. Compared with the 666-donor mean, donors in an Asian-associated ancestry cluster had fewer N-insertions in productive TCRs, according to a later genetic analysis. The cohort was sequenced for TCR beta chains only, and without alpha or paired-chain data the features that could be detected were limited. HLA typing was unavailable for some donors at each locus, so association tests used only the typed subset. Presence/absence analyses assumed roughly uniform sequencing depth across donors, an assumption that may not hold. In a later analysis, several top co-occurrence clusters were reported to appear linked to parvovirus B19, influenza, CMV and Epstein-Barr virus. The classifier was reported to diagnose cytomegalovirus status with high specificity and sensitivity in both the original cohort and the validation cohort.

In total, roughly 670 healthy bone marrow donors made up the cohort. At the time of sampling, every cohort member was nominally healthy, though immune exposures that went unrecorded were likely present. The donor tested CMV seronegative, placing the donor among the 350 to 400 seronegative members of the cohort. A peripheral blood sample was collected from each donor, and TCR beta sequencing was performed on peripheral blood mononuclear cells. Genomic DNA extraction from the blood cell samples was performed with the Qiagen DNeasy Blood Extraction Kit. The V and J ends are trimmed by 4 bases and 2 bases, leaving 14 bases between them. CDR1 is given as MNHEY and CDR2 as SVGAGI, both from the germline V gene. The CDR3 runs 15 residues from the cysteine to the phenylalanine. Only CDR3 DNA remains: 45 bases, in frame from the first base. Libraries were made using the immunoSEQ multiplex PCR assay. The multiplex PCR relied on a mix of 60 forward primers for TCR Vbeta segments and 13 reverse primers for TCR Jbeta segments. The CDR3 region of rearranged TCR beta genes was amplified from genomic DNA by a multiplex PCR assay. The Illumina HiSeq System was used to sequence the amplified TCR beta libraries as 87-base-pair reads. The study's processing was this. In a later analysis, 70 million to 95 million unique TCR beta chains were counted across the roughly 700 repertoires, and around 11 million of these chains were shared by at least two donors. Raw reads were error-corrected and collapsed into unique sequences with a nearest-neighbor algorithm that merged closely related sequences to remove PCR and sequencing errors. V, D and J gene segments were assigned by aligning CDR3 sequences to IMGT reference sequences. For a sequence to be retained, a match of at least six nucleotides was required to both a V gene segment and a J gene segment. Rearrangements were classified as productive when the CDR3 lacked stop codons and remained in frame with V and J, and all other rearrangements were classified as non-productive. CDR3 was defined by IMGT convention, running from the second conserved V-encoded cysteine to the conserved J-encoded phenylalanine. The earlier analysis of 500 to 600 of the donors excluded sequences that lacked an unambiguous match to a single V gene segment. An earlier analysis of 500 to 600 of the donors classified V segments as functional when productive rearrangements were above 56.7% and as segregating when the standard deviation between donors was above 5%. A statistical classification framework was built for diagnosing cytomegalovirus status from the catalog of TCR beta chain sequences. In a later analysis, V and J genes were assigned by comparing TCR nucleotide sequences against IMGT/GENE-DB human TR gene sequences. A later analysis assigned CDR3 sequences and most-parsimonious VDJ recombination scenarios with the TCRdist pipeline. A later analysis defined each TCR beta chain by its CDR3 amino acid sequence plus V-gene family, and excluded reads lacking a unique V-gene family. To address suspected cross-contamination and a sequencing artifact, a later analysis removed around 600 highly shared, low-generation-probability nucleotide sequences. For each public chain, a later analysis derived a clonal expansion index from normalized ranks of inferred template counts within each repertoire. A later analysis computed generation probabilities with a VDJ recombination model fitted to out-of-frame rearrangements, and checked the results against IGoR. In a later analysis, hypergeometric tests were used to score TCR-TCR, TCR-HLA and TCR-CMV co-occurrence, with a repertoire-size bias correction applied to TCR pairs. False discovery rates were estimated in a later analysis by permuting HLA or CMV assignments 20 times. In a later analysis, co-occurring TCRs were grouped with DBSCAN, and TCRdist sequence similarity was added when clustering was performed within HLA-allele-positive subsets. Repertoires with fewer than 30,000 or more than 120,000 public chains, plus five repertoires with anomalous nucleotide sharing, were excluded from co-occurrence clustering. The source is immuneACCESS, and TCRdb retained only in-frame sequences with V and J called. Part of the clones is not carried over; for the studies checked, unresolved V genes explain less than half of this, and the remainder is unexplained. That table is the source of V, J and clone size, and D and trimming were worked out from the DNA. The table of this sample itemizes about 150,000 clones. The ten top clones hold around 1.5% of the sample.

About this clone: Its target antigen remains unknown.

The sequence joins TRBV6-5 to TRBJ1-2, with the D gene too uncertain to name. The source is a woman aged 50 to 60 in good health and CMV-seronegative. Sequenced sample: PBMCs. CDR3 region: CASSSTRAGNYGYTF. The nucleotides are TGTGCCAGCAGTTCGACAAGGGCGGGCAACTATGGCTACACCTTC.